This T cell receptor (beta chain) came from a study of blood T cell repertoires in COVID-19. Background on the study: Both acute and convalescent COVID-19 samples were obtained from the United States, Italy and Spain. Nucleic acid was either cDNA or gDNA, and it came from T cells, B-cell-depleted T cells, or PBMCs.

In the original workflow: Estimated nucleated cell counts came from reference gene primer amplification. Profiling relied on immunoSEQ multiplex PCR, and the TCRdb table lists in-frame clones only, not all of them. V and J calls and clone size follow that table, whereas D and trimming were derived from the DNA. The table shows around 210,000 clones, with about 84% occurring only once. Sequencing was carried out using peripheral blood. This TCR was sampled from a woman aged 80 or over with COVID-19, enrolled during active disease.

CDR3 DNA sequence: TGTGCCAGCAGTTACCGAGGGACAGGGAAAGAGACCCAGTACTTC. It translates to CASSYRGTGKETQYF. This rearrangement joins TRBV28 to TRBJ2-5, with TRBD1 matching 9 bases. CDR1 is MDHEN, CDR2 SYDVKM, per germline. Unmatched junction bases numbered 6, after V lost 4 bases and J lost 3 bases. The CDR3 has 15 residues. The complete variable domain, with remaining parts taken from reference TRBV28 and TRBJ2-5, reads DVKVTQSSRYLVKRTGEKVFLECVQDMDHENMFWYRQDPGLGLRLIYFSYDVKMKEKGDIPEGYSVSREKKERFSLILESASTNQTSMYLCASSYRGTGKETQYFGPGTRLLVL.